The sequence of this TCR beta chain was determined in a study of blood T cells in healthy people across ages. PCR was performed a second time for 7 to 11 cycles using a sample-barcoded 5' primer and a J-beta primer mix. A tag from a template-switch adaptor with 12 random nucleotides marked each cDNA molecule. Via MiXCR, TCRdb re-called the 5' RACE reads, giving one row per CDR3 protein. This sample carries about 1.8 million distinct CDR3 sequences, less than 50% of them seen once, and the ten largest clones take over 2%. The material sequenced was blood. The sequence derives from a woman aged 35 to 49 in good health.

In DNA form, the CDR3 reads TGTGCCAGCAGCCAAGAAAGGAGTCACACAGATACGCAGTATTTT. Its protein is CASSQERSHTDTQYF. The chain is built from TRBV4-2 and TRBJ2-3; no reliable D call. V lost 0 bases and J 2 bases, leaving 9 bases between the germline ends. This CDR3 comprises 15 residues. CDR1 is LGHNA and CDR2 is YNFKEQ in the germline V gene.